One and the same sample provided the 22 T cell receptor beta chains below, sequenced in a study of shared clonotypes between healthy human individuals. Clones were read by immunoSEQ multiplex PCR, and TCRdb kept only the in-frame ones, dropping some. The data hold around 1,900,000 clones, with roughly 93% observed a single time. CD45RO-negative, CCR7-selected cells formed the naive CD8 fraction, which excluded terminally differentiated effector memory CD45RA+ cells. The sequencing sample was made of naive CD8+ T cells from PBMCs. The receptor source for this set is a young man in good health. Some clones in this sample may be carry-over from other donors' samples.

With regard to this clone: Other DNA sequences in the same sample also yield this CDR3. J is TRBJ2-7 and V is TRBV7-9, with 7 positions matching TRBD1. After removal of 5 bases from V and 2 bases from J, the junction contained 6 bases not matched to a gene. CDR3 size: 14 residues. Germline V gene sequence: CDR1 SEHNR, CDR2 FQNEAQ (reference sequence). The CDR3 DNA follows: TGTGCCAGCAGCCCCCGGGACAGCACCTACGAGCAGTACTTC. Its protein is CASSPRDSTYEQYF.

The chain has TRBV19 and TRBJ2-5; TRBD1 matches at 7 bases. The V segment lost 4 bases and the J segment 4 bases; nucleotides outside the gene matches: 9. Germline lookup yields CDR1 LNHDA and CDR2 SQIVND (reference sequence). The CDR3 sequence is 15 residues long. Here the CDR3 reads CASSTGQSKGETQYF. CDR3 sequence (DNA): TGTGCCAGTAGTACGGGACAGTCCAAGGGAGAGACCCAGTACTTC.

This chain uses TRBV7-9 with TRBJ2-1; TRBD2 matches at 16 bases. Germline assignment: CDR1 SEHNR and CDR2 FQNEAQ (reference sequence). With V trimmed by 2 bases and J by 8 bases, 6 bases remained unmatched. This CDR3 is built from 17 residues. The CDR3 region is CASSLNSGTSGRDEQFF. The CDR3 DNA is TGTGCCAGCAGCTTAAACTCCGGGACTAGCGGGAGGGATGAGCAGTTCTTC.

This clone appeared once. The rearrangement joins TRBV5-6 to TRBJ2-1; 7 nucleotides align to TRBD2. V gave up 3 bases and J gave up 6 bases; unmatched junction bases: 12. Germline assignment: CDR1 SGHDT and CDR2 YYEEEE. The CDR3 loop spans 16 amino acids. The CDR3 spells CASSSTPGEGPNEQFF. In DNA form, the CDR3 reads TGTGCCAGCAGCTCCACGCCGGGGGAGGGCCCCAATGAGCAGTTCTTC.

The rearrangement joins TRBV5-4 to TRBJ2-7, with D uncertain. Per germline, CDR1 SGHNT and CDR2 YYREEE (reference sequence). The CDR3 runs to 12 residues. Trimming shortened V by 4 bases and J by 3 bases, and 8 bases separated the two germline ends. The CDR3 sequence: CASSPDGYEQYF. Here the CDR3 DNA reads TGTGCCAGCAGCCCGGACGGCTACGAGCAGTACTTC.

The chain couples TRBV6-1 to TRBJ2-7; D may correspond to TRBD1 or TRBD2 (5 bases each). CDR1 and CDR2 (germline): MNHNS, SASEGT. The CDR3 is 14 residues long. V was shortened by 2 bases and J by 4 bases, with 12 bases between the two germline ends. CDR3 residues: CASSERGAMYEQYF. CDR3 coding DNA: TGTGCCAGCAGTGAAAGGGGAGCTATGTACGAGCAGTACTTC.

The chain couples TRBV7-9 to TRBJ2-5; D gene uncertain. Trimming removed 5 bases from V and 2 bases from J, with 15 bases in between. The CDR3 totals 15 residues. CDR1 and CDR2 (germline): SEHNR, FQNEAQ (reference sequence). DNA for the CDR3: TGTGCCAGCAGCCCGACGTACCGGGCACAAGAGACCCAGTACTTC. It is translated as CASSPTYRAQETQYF.

The chain has TRBV5-1 and TRBJ2-1, with TRBD1 as a possible D gene (6 bases). Germline-derived CDR1 and CDR2 are SGHRS and YFSETQ. This CDR3 is built from 16 residues. V was clipped by 0 bases and J by 6 bases, with 16 bases between them. This CDR3 is CASSLGGWQGSNEQFF. The CDR3 DNA reads as TGCGCCAGCAGCTTGGGAGGTTGGCAGGGGAGCAATGAGCAGTTCTTC.

The chain employs TRBV19 and TRBJ2-2; the match to TRBD2 covers 11 bases. V lost 5 bases, J lost 7 bases, and 6 bases stayed unmatched. This CDR3 is built from 15 residues. From germline, CDR1 is LNHDA and CDR2 SQIVND (reference sequence). In DNA form, the CDR3 reads TGTGCCAGTAGTCTAGCGGGAGGTTTTGACGGGGAGCTGTTTTTT. This translates into CASSLAGGFDGELFF.

The chain couples TRBV4-2 to TRBJ2-1, with TRBD2 matching over 10 bases. In germline, CDR1 is LGHNA, CDR2 YNFKEQ. The CDR3 has 17 amino acids. With 4 bases clipped from V and 4 bases from J, the junction kept 10 bases outside the gene matches. CDR3 in DNA: TGTGCCAGCAGCCCCCCCTCTAGCGGGAGTTTTTACAATGAGCAGTTCTTC. Translated: CASSPPSSGSFYNEQFF.

In regard to this clone: Other DNA sequences in this sample translate to the same CDR3. This chain connects TRBV6-5 to TRBJ1-1; a possible D gene is TRBD1 (6 bases). With 6 bases removed from V and 4 bases from J, the gap between germline ends came to 12 bases. The CDR3 totals 13 residues. Germline assignment: CDR1 MNHEY and CDR2 SVGAGI. In nucleotides, the CDR3 is TGTGCCAGCAGCCTAGGACAGAGCACTGAAGCTTTCTTT. This translates into CASSLGQSTEAFF.

The chain has TRBV6-1 and TRBJ2-1, with D possibly TRBD1 on 5 matching bases. Germline V gene data show CDR1 as MNHNS and CDR2 as SASEGT. This CDR3 has 12 residues. The V and J ends lost 3 bases and 11 bases respectively, with 11 bases between them. The DNA for the CDR3 is TGTGCCAGCAGTGAGGACATCGAAAAGCAGTTCTTC. Translation: CASSEDIEKQFF.

The chain has TRBV6-5 and TRBJ2-7; unclear D gene. Between the trimmed V and J ends, which lost 5 bases and 3 bases, there was a span of 11 bases. The CDR3 sequence is 13 residues long. The V gene's germline CDR1 is MNHEY and CDR2 SVGAGI. This CDR3 is CASSQSTLYEQYF. Written as DNA, the CDR3 is TGTGCCAGCAGTCAATCGACCCTCTACGAGCAGTACTTC.

This clone was observed a single time. The chain recombines TRBV29-1 with TRBJ1-4; 9 nucleotides align to TRBD1. CDR3 length equals 14 residues. Germline V gene data show CDR1 as SQVTM and CDR2 as ANQGSEA. J was trimmed by 7 bases and V by 5 bases; bases with no gene match: 8. The CDR3 DNA follows: TGCAGCGTTCACACAGGGGGCAGAGGTGAAAAACTGTTTTTT. Encoded protein: CSVHTGGRGEKLFF.

This chain links TRBV15 with TRBJ2-1; D possibly uses TRBD1 or TRBD2 (6 bases each). The CDR3 is made up of 15 amino acids. The V end was cut by 3 bases, the J end by 9 bases, with 18 bases between. Germline V gives CDR1 LNHNV, CDR2 YYDKDF (reference sequence). The CDR3 loop reads CATSRPEEGGFEQFF. Here the CDR3 DNA reads TGTGCCACCAGCAGGCCCGAGGAGGGGGGATTTGAGCAGTTCTTC.

The chain employs TRBV15 and TRBJ1-1; 7 bases are a match to TRBD1. Trimming removed 5 bases from V and 8 bases from J; junction bases left unmatched: 8. CDR1 and CDR2 from the germline V gene are LNHNV and YYDKDF (reference sequence). CDR3 size: 13 residues. As DNA, the CDR3 is TGTGCCACCAGCCGCCAAGGGACAGTCGAAGCTTTCTTT. This translates into CATSRQGTVEAFF.

The CDR3 loop reads CASSFTGTNTGELFF. The DNA for the CDR3 is TGTGCCAGCAGCTTTACGGGAACGAACACCGGGGAGCTGTTTTTT. The V and J genes are TRBV7-9 and TRBJ2-2; TRBD2 is a possible D gene (5 bases). CDR3 length equals 15 residues. CDR1 is SEHNR and CDR2 is FQNEAQ in the germline V gene (reference sequence). Trimming removed 3 bases at V and 0 bases at J, with 8 bases between.

The rearrangement joins TRBV6-6 to TRBJ1-4; D is ambiguous. The germline V gene has CDR1 MNHNY and CDR2 SVGAGI (reference sequence). The V and J ends lost 2 bases and 8 bases respectively, with 9 bases between them. There are 13 residues in the CDR3. The CDR3 sequence: CASSYELEEKLFF. As DNA, the CDR3 is TGTGCCAGCAGTTACGAATTAGAAGAAAAACTGTTTTTT.

This chain joins TRBV5-4 and TRBJ2-3; 9 bases map to TRBD2. With V trimmed by 5 bases and J by 1 base, 11 bases remained unmatched. CDR3 length equals 17 residues. Germline CDR1 reads SGHNT; CDR2 reads YYREEE (reference sequence). The CDR3 loop is CASRKNSGRFGTDTQYF. The DNA for the CDR3 is TGTGCCAGCAGAAAAAATAGCGGGAGATTCGGCACAGATACGCAGTATTTT.

This clone has a single count. This rearrangement joins TRBV6-1 to TRBJ1-5, with unresolved D. From germline, CDR1 is MNHNS and CDR2 SASEGT. This CDR3 is 15 amino acids long. V lost 2 bases, J lost 6 bases, and 14 bases lay in between. The DNA of the CDR3 is TGTGCCAGCAGTGAACAGTATGAGAAATTTCAGCCCCAGCATTTT. It encodes CASSEQYEKFQPQHF.

This clone was seen just once. The chain carries TRBV5-6 and TRBJ2-2; D is uncertain. The CDR3 is 12 residues long. Germline-derived CDR1 and CDR2 are SGHDT and YYEEEE. Trimming stripped 3 bases from V and 4 bases from J, with 4 bases between. Written as DNA, the CDR3 is TGTGCCAGCAGCTACAGCACCGGGGAGCTGTTTTTT. Translation gives CASSYSTGELFF.

The V gene is TRBV7-9, the J gene TRBJ2-7; D gene uncertain. This CDR3 has 14 amino acids. The germline V and J ends were trimmed by 4 bases and 3 bases, with 13 bases remaining between them. Germline V gene sequence: CDR1 SEHNR, CDR2 FQNEAQ (reference sequence). CDR3 DNA sequence: TGTGCCAGCAGCTCATCCGGACGGCGCTACGAGCAGTACTTC. Its translation: CASSSSGRRYEQYF.